In its sample, the clone carrying this T cell receptor (beta chain) was seen a few times. The PCR contained 60 Vbeta and 13 Jbeta primers. This table comes from immunoSEQ multiplex PCR, and its TCRdb copy is limited to in-frame clones, with some not included. The profile shows 90,000 to 100,000 clones, about two thirds of them singletons. This CDR3 has 15 residues. Trimming cost V 3 bases and J 3 bases; bases outside gene matches: 7. Germline values: CDR1 KGHSH, CDR2 LQKENI. This sample was included in a study of cytomegalovirus exposure and HLA in healthy donors. Whole-study context: About 85 million unique TCR sequences came from HLA-typed donors in an early release.

The chain uses TRBV18 and TRBJ1-2; 7 nucleotides agree with TRBD1. The receptor comes from a boy aged 5-17 years in good health and CMV-seropositive. Material for sequencing was PBMCs. The CDR3, as DNA: TGTGCCAGCTCACCTCCGGGACAGAGCTACTATGGCTACACCTTC. Translation: CASSPPGQSYYGYTF.